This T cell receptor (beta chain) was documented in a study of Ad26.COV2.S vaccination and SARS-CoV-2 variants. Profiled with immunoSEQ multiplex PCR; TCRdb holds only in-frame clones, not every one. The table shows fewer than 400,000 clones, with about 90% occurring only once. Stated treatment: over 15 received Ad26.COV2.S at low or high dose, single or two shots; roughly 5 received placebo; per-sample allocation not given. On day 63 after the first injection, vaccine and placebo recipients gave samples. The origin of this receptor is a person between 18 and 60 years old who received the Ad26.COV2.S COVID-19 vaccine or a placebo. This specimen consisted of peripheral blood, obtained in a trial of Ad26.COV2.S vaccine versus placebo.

In DNA form, the CDR3 reads TGCGCCAGCAGCTTGTATGAAAGGGTCACCGGGGAGCTGTTTTTT. This translates into CASSLYERVTGELFF. The chain joins TRBV5-1 to TRBJ2-2; unclear D gene. CDR1 is SGHRS and CDR2 is YFSETQ in the germline V gene. This CDR3 contains 15 residues. Trimming took 1 base from V and 4 from J, leaving 11 bases between them.